The sequence of this T cell receptor (beta chain) was determined in a study of blood T cell repertoires in COVID-19. Overall study context: Both acute and convalescent COVID-19 samples were obtained from the United States, Italy and Spain. Sample material is recorded as cDNA or gDNA derived from T cells, B-cell-depleted T cells, or PBMCs.

Germline V gene sequence: CDR1 LNHDA, CDR2 SQIVND (reference sequence). CDR3 length: 15 residues. Details on this clone: A read error may account for a junction end that differs from germline.

Per the original data handling: The assay estimated nucleated cells by amplifying reference gene primers. Produced via immunoSEQ multiplex PCR; TCRdb's table is partial and in-frame only. V, J and clone size are taken as reported in that table, and D and trimming were inferred from the DNA itself. The sample holds 200,000 to 250,000 clones, 84% seen once. The V gene is TRBV19, the J gene TRBJ2-1, with D tentatively TRBD1 (6 bases). The receptor's source is a woman of 80 years or more with active or convalescent COVID-19. Material for sequencing was peripheral blood. CDR3 sequence reads: CASSTGTSWGPEQFF. DNA of the CDR3: TGTGCCAGCAGTACGGGGACGAGTTGGGGGCCGGAGCAGTTCTTC.